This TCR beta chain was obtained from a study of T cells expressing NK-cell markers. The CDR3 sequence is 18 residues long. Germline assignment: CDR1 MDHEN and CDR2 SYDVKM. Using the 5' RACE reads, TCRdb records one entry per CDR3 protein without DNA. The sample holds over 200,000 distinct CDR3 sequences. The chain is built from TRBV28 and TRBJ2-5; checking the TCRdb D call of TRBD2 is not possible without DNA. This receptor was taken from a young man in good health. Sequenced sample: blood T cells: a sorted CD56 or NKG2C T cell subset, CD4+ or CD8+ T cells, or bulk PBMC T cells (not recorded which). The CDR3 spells CASSLSVSRTSVQETQYF.